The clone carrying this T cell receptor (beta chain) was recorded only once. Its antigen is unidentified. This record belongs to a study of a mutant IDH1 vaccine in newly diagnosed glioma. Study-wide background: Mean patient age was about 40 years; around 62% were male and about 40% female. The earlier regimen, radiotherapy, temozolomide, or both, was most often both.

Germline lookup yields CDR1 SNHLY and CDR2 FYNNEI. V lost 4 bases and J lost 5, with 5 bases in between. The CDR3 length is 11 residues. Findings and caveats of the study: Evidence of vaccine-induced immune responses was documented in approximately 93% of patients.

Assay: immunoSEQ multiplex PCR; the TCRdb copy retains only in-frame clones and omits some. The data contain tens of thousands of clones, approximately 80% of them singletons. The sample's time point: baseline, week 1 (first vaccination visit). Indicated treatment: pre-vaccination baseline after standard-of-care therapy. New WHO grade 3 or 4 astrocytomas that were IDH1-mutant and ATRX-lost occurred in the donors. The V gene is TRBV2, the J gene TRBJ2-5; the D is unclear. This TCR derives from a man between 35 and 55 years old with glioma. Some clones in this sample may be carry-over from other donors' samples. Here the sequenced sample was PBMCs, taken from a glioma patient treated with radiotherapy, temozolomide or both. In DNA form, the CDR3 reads TGTGCCAGCAGTGTGCTGGAGACCCAGTACTTC. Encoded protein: CASSVLETQYF. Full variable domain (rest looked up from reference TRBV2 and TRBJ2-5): EPEVTQTPSHQVTQMGQEVILRCVPISNHLYFYWYRQILGQKVEFLVSFYNNEISEKSEIFDDQFSVERPDGSNFTLKIRSTKLEDSAMYFCASSVLETQYFGPGTRLLVL.